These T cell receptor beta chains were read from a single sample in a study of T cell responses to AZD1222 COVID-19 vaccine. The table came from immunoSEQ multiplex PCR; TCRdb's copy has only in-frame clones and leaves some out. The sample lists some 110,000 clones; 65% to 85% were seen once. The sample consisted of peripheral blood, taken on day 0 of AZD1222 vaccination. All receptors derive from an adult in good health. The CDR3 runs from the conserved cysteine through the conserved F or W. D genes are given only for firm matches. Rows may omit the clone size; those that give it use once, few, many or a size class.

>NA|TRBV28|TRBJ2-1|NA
CASSFHATWGNEQFF
TGTGCCAGCAGTTTTCACGCGACGTGGGGGAATGAGCAGTTCTTC
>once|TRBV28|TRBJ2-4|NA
CASSLAGAIAKNIQYF
TGTGCCAGCAGTTTAGCAGGGGCAATTGCCAAAAACATTCAGTACTTC
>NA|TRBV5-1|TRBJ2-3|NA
CASSPGPSTDTQYF
TGCGCCAGCAGCCCAGGACCCAGCACAGATACGCAGTATTTT
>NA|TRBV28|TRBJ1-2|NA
CVAGNNYGYTF
TGTGTAGCAGGGAATAACTATGGCTACACCTTC
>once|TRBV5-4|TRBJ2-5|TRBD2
CASSLGLAGGQETQYF
TGTGCCAGCAGCTTGGGGCTAGCGGGTGGGCAAGAGACCCAGTACTTC
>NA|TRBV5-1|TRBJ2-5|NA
CASSDLETQYF
TGCGCCAGCAGTGATCTAGAGACCCAGTACTTC
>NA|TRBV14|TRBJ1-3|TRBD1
CASSQLPPRGKDGNTIYF
TGTGCCAGCAGCCAACTCCCTCCCAGGGGGAAGGATGGAAACACCATATATTTT
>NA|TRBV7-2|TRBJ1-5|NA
CASSLAGARQPQHF
TGTGCTAGCAGCTTAGCCGGGGCGAGACAGCCCCAGCATTTT
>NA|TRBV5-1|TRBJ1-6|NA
CASSRTAVSSYNSPLHF
TGCGCCAGCAGCCGGACAGCGGTTAGCTCCTATAATTCACCCCTCCACTTT
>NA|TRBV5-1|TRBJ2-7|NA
CASSFSPGGLSYEQYF
TGCGCCAGCAGCTTCTCCCCGGGGGGCCTCTCCTACGAGCAGTACTTC
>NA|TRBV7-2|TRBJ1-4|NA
CASSFRGVNEKLFF
TGTGCCAGCAGCTTCAGGGGAGTTAATGAAAAACTGTTTTTT
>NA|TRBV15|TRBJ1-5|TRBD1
CATSRDSSTGVGNQSQHF
TGTGCCACCAGCAGAGACTCGAGTACAGGGGTAGGAAATCAGTCCCAGCATTTT
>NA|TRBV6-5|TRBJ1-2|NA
CASRSAYGYTF
TGTGCCAGCAGGTCCGCCTATGGCTACACCTTC
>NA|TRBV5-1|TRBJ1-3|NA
CASSPAQGFTGNTIYF
TGCGCCAGCAGCCCGGCACAGGGTTTCACTGGAAACACCATATATTTT
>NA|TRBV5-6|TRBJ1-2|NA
CASSLNYGYTF
TGTGCCAGCAGCTTGAACTATGGCTACACCTTC
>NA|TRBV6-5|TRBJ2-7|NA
CASSYKGNSYEQYF
TGTGCCAGCAGTTACAAGGGAAACTCCTACGAGCAGTACTTC
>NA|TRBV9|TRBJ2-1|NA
CASSVEAGSRQFF
TGTGCCAGCAGCGTAGAGGCGGGATCTAGGCAGTTCTTC
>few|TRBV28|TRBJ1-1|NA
CASSFHTENTEAFF
TGTGCCAGCAGTTTCCATACAGAGAACACTGAAGCTTTCTTT
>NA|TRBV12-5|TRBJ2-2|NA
CASGPNAGELFF
TGTGCTAGTGGCCCGAACGCCGGGGAGCTGTTTTTT
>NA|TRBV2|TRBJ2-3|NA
CASRGLSTDTQYF
TGTGCCAGCAGGGGGCTAAGCACAGATACGCAGTATTTT
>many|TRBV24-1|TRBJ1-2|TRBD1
CATSDRDRTNYGYTF
TGTGCCACCAGTGACCGGGACAGGACAAACTATGGCTACACCTTC
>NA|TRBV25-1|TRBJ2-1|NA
CASSVKLVRFF
TGTGCCAGCAGTGTAAAGCTCGTCCGGTTCTTC
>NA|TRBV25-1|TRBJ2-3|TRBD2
CASSEGGSFDTQYF
TGTGCCAGCAGTGAAGGCGGGAGTTTCGATACGCAGTATTTT